These T cell receptor beta chains were read from a single sample in a study of blood T cells in healthy people across ages. TCRdb redid the calling of the 5' RACE reads with MiXCR, one entry per CDR3 protein. This table holds 750,000 to 1,000,000 distinct CDR3 sequences, 29% found once. These data were also filed under a second study, of T cells of mothers and their children.

Input material: blood. These receptors were obtained from a woman in her thirties or forties in good health. The CDR3 runs from the conserved cysteine through the conserved F or W. The order of the fields is V gene, J gene, CDR3 length, CDR3 protein.

v_gene: TRBV12-3/TRBV12-4
j_gene: TRBJ1-1
len: 14
CDR3aa: CASRSQGANTEAFF

v_gene: TRBV7-9
j_gene: TRBJ1-2
len: 13
CDR3aa: CASSRDTDYGYTF

v_gene: TRBV7-2
j_gene: TRBJ2-1
len: 14
CDR3aa: CASNSTTRDNEQFF

v_gene: TRBV6-5
j_gene: TRBJ2-7
len: 14
CDR3aa: CATTGDSPPYEQYF

v_gene: TRBV11-2
j_gene: TRBJ2-3
len: 13
CDR3aa: CASRRLYTDTQYF

v_gene: TRBV29-1
j_gene: TRBJ2-1
len: 13
CDR3aa: CSVEGDLGYEQFF

v_gene: TRBV5-6
j_gene: TRBJ2-3
len: 17
CDR3aa: CASSGASGAPRTDTQYF

v_gene: TRBV6-4
j_gene: TRBJ1-5
len: 13
CDR3aa: CASSVEENQPQHF

v_gene: TRBV4-1
j_gene: TRBJ1-4
len: 13
CDR3aa: CASPQGVGEELFF

v_gene: TRBV6-1
j_gene: TRBJ2-7
len: 16
CDR3aa: CASTAVLGVETVEQYF

v_gene: TRBV10-3
j_gene: TRBJ1-1
len: 15
CDR3aa: CAISVGQAENTEAFF

v_gene: TRBV20-1
j_gene: -
len: 14
CDR3aa: CSASPTGIRNEQYF

v_gene: TRBV4-1
j_gene: TRBJ2-3
len: 17
CDR3aa: CASSQDPGGVGTGTQYF

v_gene: TRBV29-1
j_gene: TRBJ2-7
len: 15
CDR3aa: CSVDGSSRGIHEQYF

v_gene: TRBV28
j_gene: TRBJ2-3
len: 14
CDR3aa: CASSSASYTDTQYF

v_gene: TRBV4-3
j_gene: TRBJ2-1
len: 20
CDR3aa: CASSQGGLAGDDSSYNEQFF

v_gene: TRBV9
j_gene: TRBJ2-3
len: 15
CDR3aa: CASSTGQVNTDTQYF

v_gene: TRBV13
j_gene: TRBJ1-2
len: 15
CDR3aa: CASSPSAEVNYGYTF

v_gene: TRBV18
j_gene: TRBJ2-5
len: 12
CDR3aa: CASSPPKETQYF

v_gene: TRBV12-3/TRBV12-4
j_gene: TRBJ1-2
len: 13
CDR3aa: CASSLTGDVGYTF

v_gene: TRBV5-1
j_gene: TRBJ2-1
len: 14
CDR3aa: CASSFDSSYNEQFF

v_gene: TRBV3-1
j_gene: TRBJ2-5
len: 17
CDR3aa: CASSQGSGLAGREAQYF

v_gene: TRBV5-1
j_gene: TRBJ2-6
len: 17
CDR3aa: CASSLEVGDSGANVLTF

v_gene: TRBV12-3/TRBV12-4
j_gene: TRBJ1-1
len: 12
CDR3aa: CASRGEQVKAFF

v_gene: TRBV4-2
j_gene: TRBJ2-4
len: 12
CDR3aa: CASSQDGNIQYF

v_gene: TRBV28
j_gene: TRBJ2-1
len: 12
CDR3aa: CASTTNGNEQFF

v_gene: TRBV6-5
j_gene: TRBJ1-3
len: 18
CDR3aa: CASSFSRQVAPHGNTIYF

v_gene: TRBV20-1
j_gene: TRBJ2-3
len: 15
CDR3aa: CSARDLAGGNPGQYF

v_gene: TRBV19
j_gene: TRBJ2-5
len: 15
CDR3aa: CASGIWAGYQETQYF

v_gene: TRBV29-1
j_gene: TRBJ2-7
len: 14
CDR3aa: CSASGIGASYEQYF

v_gene: TRBV20-1
j_gene: TRBJ2-5
len: 16
CDR3aa: CSARKDRGDRQETQYF

v_gene: TRBV4-3
j_gene: TRBJ2-6
len: 16
CDR3aa: CASSQGAFSGANVLTF

v_gene: TRBV6-5
j_gene: TRBJ2-1
len: 14
CDR3aa: CASSITGGRNEQFF

v_gene: TRBV27
j_gene: TRBJ2-5
len: 15
CDR3aa: CASSEQVFTYNEQYF

v_gene: TRBV18
j_gene: TRBJ2-5
len: 14
CDR3aa: CASSPWAVQETQYF

v_gene: TRBV4-1
j_gene: TRBJ2-3
len: 16
CDR3aa: CASSQVGTSITDTQYF

v_gene: TRBV6-6
j_gene: TRBJ1-2
len: 14
CDR3aa: CASSPPGSDYGYTF

v_gene: TRBV29-1
j_gene: TRBJ2-2
len: 12
CDR3aa: CSVVRGTGELFF

v_gene: TRBV12-3/TRBV12-4
j_gene: TRBJ2-7
len: 13
CDR3aa: CASSSGHRYEQYF

v_gene: TRBV4-2
j_gene: TRBJ2-6
len: 18
CDR3aa: CASSQDGGENSGANVLTF

v_gene: TRBV20-1
j_gene: TRBJ1-2
len: 10
CDR3aa: CSDRNYGYTF

v_gene: TRBV9
j_gene: TRBJ1-4
len: 14
CDR3aa: CASSGTGDLEKLFF

v_gene: TRBV5-6
j_gene: TRBJ2-1
len: 15
CDR3aa: CASSFRRGGHNEQVF

v_gene: TRBV10-2
j_gene: TRBJ2-7
len: 14
CDR3aa: CASTDGVGPYEQYF

v_gene: TRBV7-6
j_gene: TRBJ2-1
len: 15
CDR3aa: CASSVLGTSYNEQFF

v_gene: TRBV27
j_gene: TRBJ2-1
len: 13
CDR3aa: CASSLAGSYEQFF